What follows is one TCR beta chain and its context. As originally analysed: Amplification with reference gene primers provided the estimates of nucleated cell counts. Data came from immunoSEQ multiplex PCR; TCRdb stores just in-frame clones and leaves some out. V, J and clone size were drawn from that table, and D and trimming were deduced from the DNA. This table holds about 230,000 clones, 75% to 85% found once. This sample was taken from a study of blood T cell repertoires in COVID-19. Study-wide context: Acute and convalescent COVID-19 specimens originated in the United States, Italy and Spain.

This CDR3 spans 15 amino acids. The germline V and J ends were trimmed by 5 bases and 0 bases, with 13 bases remaining between them. Germline CDR1 MDHEN, CDR2 SYDVKM. Seattle researchers signed up patients amid active infection and tracked them longitudinally. The chain couples TRBV28 to TRBJ1-2; D unclear. This TCR was sampled from a woman in her twenties or thirties with COVID-19, enrolled during active disease. Material for sequencing was peripheral blood. The CDR3 region has the DNA TGTGCCAGCAGTCAAGGCAGCGTTTCTAACTATGGCTACACCTTC. It codes for CASSQGSVSNYGYTF.